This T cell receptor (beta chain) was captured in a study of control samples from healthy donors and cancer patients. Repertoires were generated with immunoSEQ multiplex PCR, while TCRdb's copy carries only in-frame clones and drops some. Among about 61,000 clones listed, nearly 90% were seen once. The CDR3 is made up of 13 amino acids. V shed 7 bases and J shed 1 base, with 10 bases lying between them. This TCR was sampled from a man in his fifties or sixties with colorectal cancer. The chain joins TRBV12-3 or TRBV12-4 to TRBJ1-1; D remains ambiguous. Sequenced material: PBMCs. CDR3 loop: CASNLDQNTEAFF. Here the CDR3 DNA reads TGTGCCAGCAACTTGGACCAGAACACTGAAGCTTTCTTT.